One sample yielded the 27 T cell receptor beta chains listed below, sequenced in a study of blood T cell repertoires in COVID-19. Sequencing used immunoSEQ multiplex PCR; TCRdb keeps in-frame clones, though not all of them. The sample contains about 250,000 clones, roughly 90% of which appear only once. Sequenced sample: peripheral blood. These receptors all come from a woman between 40 and 55 years old who had recovered from COVID-19.

This clone occurred once. The chain employs TRBV12-3 or TRBV12-4 and TRBJ2-1; weak D call: TRBD1 (6 bases). Trimming left V 4 bases short and J 7 bases short, with 11 bases between. The CDR3 spans 13 residues. The CDR3: CASSYAGDNEQFF. CDR3 DNA sequence: TGTGCCAGCAGTTACGCAGGGGATAATGAGCAGTTCTTC.

The genes are TRBV6-4 and TRBJ2-3; a weak D match, TRBD2 (5 bases). The V gene's germline CDR1 is MRHNA and CDR2 SNTAGT. The germline V and J ends were trimmed by 7 bases and 1 base, with 18 bases remaining between them. The CDR3 has 16 amino acids. Written as DNA, the CDR3 is TGTGCCAGCATATCCTCAGCGGCCGTGTGCACAGATACGCAGTATTTT. Translating it yields CASISSAAVCTDTQYF.

The chain carries TRBV30 and TRBJ2-1, with TRBD2 matching 10 bases. CDR3 size: 14 residues. V shed 0 bases, J shed 10 bases, and the junction held 6 bases outside the gene matches. Germline loops: CDR1 GTSNPN, CDR2 SVGIG (reference sequence). The CDR3 here is CAWSVLAGVREQFF. The CDR3 bases are TGTGCCTGGAGTGTCCTAGCGGGAGTACGGGAGCAGTTCTTC.

This clone came up once. The rearrangement links TRBV28 to TRBJ1-5; 7 positions agree with TRBD1. CDR1 MDHEN and CDR2 SYDVKM come from the germline V gene. This CDR3 comprises 17 residues. The J segment lost 1 base and the V segment lost 6 bases, leaving 12 bases of the junction unmatched. The chain's CDR3 is CASSTPTWTGSNQPQHF. The CDR3 DNA follows: TGTGCCAGCAGCACACCTACTTGGACAGGCAGCAATCAGCCCCAGCATTTT.

This chain joins TRBV6-6 and TRBJ2-7, with TRBD1 matching over 8 bases. CDR3 size: 15 residues. The junction had 4 bases not matched to a gene; V was cut back by 0 bases and J by 3 bases. Germline CDR1 MNHNY, CDR2 SVGAGI (reference sequence). The CDR3 nucleotides are TGTGCCAGCAGTTACTCGTTGGACAGGGTCTACGAGCAGTACTTC. Translation gives CASSYSLDRVYEQYF.

This chain connects TRBV28 to TRBJ1-5; D perhaps matches TRBD1 (5 bases). Germline V gene sequence: CDR1 MDHEN, CDR2 SYDVKM. The length of the CDR3 is 19 residues. The germline V and J ends were trimmed by 5 bases and 0 bases, with 23 bases remaining between them. For the CDR3, the DNA is TGTGCCAGCAGTCCAGACAGATGGGGACTGGGCGATAGCAATCAGCCCCAGCATTTT. Protein: CASSPDRWGLGDSNQPQHF.

V and J are TRBV3-1 (or the pseudogene TRBV3-2) and TRBJ2-6; the match to TRBD1 covers 8 bases. Trimming took 7 bases from V and 4 from J; bases not matched to a gene: 6. CDR3 length equals 15 residues. CDR1 and CDR2 from the germline V gene are LGHDT and YNNKEL (reference sequence). Here the CDR3 reads CASTQGASGANVLTF. DNA of the CDR3: TGTGCCAGCACCCAGGGGGCGTCCGGGGCCAACGTCCTGACTTTC.

The chain is built from TRBV19 and TRBJ1-5; the D gene is possibly TRBD1 (6 bases). This CDR3 has 17 residues. Germline V gene data show CDR1 as LNHDA and CDR2 as SQIVND (reference sequence). Trimming left V 2 bases short and J 7 bases short, with 21 bases between. DNA of the CDR3: TGTGCCAGTAGTATAACCCCTGGCACAGGGTGGGGACAGCCCCAGCATTTT. Translating it yields CASSITPGTGWGQPQHF.

The rearrangement uses TRBV9 and TRBJ2-3, with 8 bases identical to TRBD2. Germline assignment: CDR1 SGDLS and CDR2 YYNGEE. Germline trimming cut 3 bases from V and 0 bases from J; bases unmatched to any gene: 12. The CDR3 spans 18 residues. The DNA of the CDR3 is TGTGCCAGCAGCGCCACTAGCGGAGCGTCGACTAGCACAGATACGCAGTATTTT. It encodes CASSATSGASTSTDTQYF.

The J gene is TRBJ1-1, the V gene TRBV6-6; D may be TRBD1 (6 bases). Germline V gene data show CDR1 as MNHNY and CDR2 as SVGAGI (reference sequence). This CDR3 is built from 12 residues. V was shortened by 6 bases and J by 11 bases, with 16 bases between the two germline ends. CDR3 sequence: CASRVGRGEAFF. The CDR3 DNA follows: TGTGCCAGCAGGGTGGGGAGGGGGGAGGCTTTCTTT.

This rearrangement joins TRBV5-1 to TRBJ1-2; D remains unclear. Germline V CDR1 and CDR2: SGHRS, YFSETQ. This CDR3 is built from 16 residues. V shed 0 bases and J shed 2 bases, with 14 bases lying between them. CDR3 in DNA: TGCGCCAGCAGCTTGGCCGCTCATGGGGAGAACTATGGCTACACCTTC. Encoded protein: CASSLAAHGENYGYTF. The entire variable domain, with the rest obtained from reference TRBV5-1 and TRBJ1-2, is as follows: KAGVTQTPRYLIKTRGQQVTLSCSPISGHRSVSWYQQTPGQGLQFLFEYFSETQRNKGNFPGRFSGRQFSNSRSEMNVSTLELGDSALYLCASSLAAHGENYGYTFGSGTRLTVV.

The chain recombines TRBV7-3 with TRBJ2-4; D remains unclear. The CDR3 totals 12 residues. Trimming removed 5 bases at V and 13 bases at J, with 15 bases between. Germline V gene lookup returns CDR1 SGHTA and CDR2 FQGTGA. CDR3 region: CASSGRSIGQYF. CDR3 nucleotide sequence: TGTGCCAGCAGCGGTAGATCTATCGGGCAGTACTTC.

The V call is TRBV2, the J call TRBJ2-2, with D tentatively TRBD1 (6 bases). Germline CDR1 SNHLY, CDR2 FYNNEI. V was clipped by 10 bases and J by 0 bases, with 18 bases between them. The CDR3 has 16 residues. CDR3 residues: CATTPTGTTNTGELFF. The CDR3 nucleotides are TGTGCCACCACCCCCACAGGGACAACGAACACCGGGGAGCTGTTTTTT.

This chain joins TRBV3-1 (or the pseudogene TRBV3-2) and TRBJ2-1, with D maybe TRBD1 (5 bases). In germline, CDR1 is LGHDT, CDR2 YNNKEL (reference sequence). The CDR3 has 17 amino acids. V was trimmed by 4 bases and J by 4 bases, leaving 20 bases between them. The CDR3 region has the DNA TGTGCCAGCAGCCCACATCCCCCTAGGACATCATACAATGAGCAGTTCTTC. This translates into CASSPHPPRTSYNEQFF.

The chain carries TRBV5-1 and TRBJ2-6; TRBD1 matches 12 bases. After removal of 3 bases from V and 0 bases from J, the junction contained 1 base not matched to a gene. The CDR3 loop spans 17 amino acids. Germline V CDR1 and CDR2: SGHRS, YFSETQ. The CDR3 region is CASSSGQGASGANVLTF. CDR3 nucleotide sequence: TGCGCCAGCAGCTCGGGACAGGGGGCCTCTGGGGCCAACGTCCTGACTTTC.

The rearrangement links TRBV27 to TRBJ2-7; D not resolved. The CDR3 runs 14 residues. Germline V lookup: CDR1 MNHEY, CDR2 SMNVEV (reference sequence). Trimming took off 4 bases at V and 6 bases at J, with 16 bases between the two ends. CDR3 sequence reads: CASSSVGPLREQYF. CDR3 bases: TGTGCCAGCAGTTCCGTGGGCCCTCTACGCGAGCAGTACTTC.

This clone came up a few times. This sequence joins TRBV6-6 and TRBJ1-5; no definite D call. The V gene lost 6 bases and the J gene lost 3 bases, with 12 bases spanning the gap. The CDR3 runs 14 residues. Germline-derived CDR1 and CDR2 are MNHNY and SVGAGI (reference sequence). This CDR3 is CASSNPEVNQPQHF. CDR3 coding DNA: TGTGCCAGCAGCAATCCCGAGGTCAATCAGCCCCAGCATTTT.

V and J are TRBV29-1 and TRBJ1-2; 12 bases line up with TRBD1. Germline loops: CDR1 SQVTM, CDR2 ANQGSEA. There are 17 residues in the CDR3. With V trimmed by 6 bases and J by 7 bases, 18 bases remained unmatched. For the CDR3, the DNA is TGCAGCGTGGTAAACCCGGGACAGGGGGCGCTCGGTGGTGGCTACACCTTC. Translated, it gives CSVVNPGQGALGGGYTF.

This chain uses TRBV11-3 with TRBJ2-1; 7 nucleotides match TRBD1. The CDR3 is 15 amino acids. From germline, CDR1 is SGHNT and CDR2 YENEEA. V shed 6 bases, J shed 5 bases, and the junction held 10 bases outside the gene matches. Here the CDR3 reads CASSHRTGVNNEQFF. The CDR3 nucleotides read TGTGCCAGCAGTCATCGGACAGGAGTAAACAATGAGCAGTTCTTC.

The chain links TRBV28 to TRBJ1-4; 9 bases map to TRBD1. The V gene end was trimmed by 4 bases and the J gene end by 8 bases; junction bases not matched to a gene: 8. Germline V lookup: CDR1 MDHEN, CDR2 SYDVKM. The CDR3 is 15 residues long. The CDR3, as DNA: TGTGCCAGCAGTTCCCCACAGGGGGCAGGCGAAAAACTGTTTTTT. The encoded protein is CASSSPQGAGEKLFF.

This rearrangement joins TRBV30 to TRBJ1-2; D possibly corresponds to TRBD1 (5 bases). V was shortened by 3 bases and J by 2 bases, with 13 bases between the two germline ends. Germline values: CDR1 GTSNPN, CDR2 SVGIG (reference sequence). This CDR3 spans 14 amino acids. Here the CDR3 reads CAWRTPGLNYGYTF. CDR3 coding DNA: TGTGCCTGGAGAACACCGGGACTAAACTATGGCTACACCTTC.

This clone was seen more than once but under ten times. The chain combines TRBV5-8 with TRBJ2-7; tentatively, D is TRBD2 (7 bases). This CDR3 contains 15 residues. Germline V CDR1 and CDR2: SGHTS, YDEGEE. The germline V and J ends were trimmed by 4 bases and 0 bases, with 14 bases remaining between them. The CDR3 loop is CASSRGAGSSYEQYF. Here the CDR3 DNA reads TGTGCCAGCAGCCGGGGGGCGGGGAGCTCCTACGAGCAGTACTTC.

This clone showed up many times. V is TRBV19 and J is TRBJ2-1; 8 bases agree with TRBD2. CDR3 size: 17 residues. Germline V gene lookup returns CDR1 LNHDA and CDR2 SQIVND (reference sequence). V was pared by 7 bases and J by 8 bases, with 19 bases of the junction left unmatched. The CDR3 loop reads CASKEGWGTRVVDEQFF. CDR3 nucleotides: TGTGCCAGTAAGGAGGGTTGGGGGACTAGGGTGGTGGATGAGCAGTTCTTC.

The V and J genes are TRBV27 and TRBJ1-4; 9 bases are a match to TRBD1. Germline V lookup: CDR1 MNHEY, CDR2 SMNVEV (reference sequence). The V gene end was trimmed by 6 bases and the J gene end by 12 bases; junction bases not matched to a gene: 11. The CDR3 runs to 14 residues. The CDR3 sequence: CASSRGTGTVELFF. In DNA form, the CDR3 reads TGTGCCAGCAGCCGTGGGACAGGGACCGTGGAACTGTTTTTT.

This clone came up a few times. The rearrangement joins TRBV7-2 to TRBJ2-7; D gene unclear. Germline V lookup: CDR1 SGHTA, CDR2 FQGNSA. Trimming removed 1 base from V and 7 bases from J, with 11 bases in between. The CDR3 has 13 amino acids. The CDR3 protein is CASSLGSPGEQYF. The CDR3 DNA is TGTGCCAGCAGCTTAGGGTCACCCGGGGAGCAGTACTTC.

The chain carries TRBV13 and TRBJ2-1, with D possibly being TRBD1 (6 bases). Germline V gene lookup returns CDR1 PRHDT and CDR2 FYEKMQ (reference sequence). The CDR3 is 11 residues long. V was clipped by 5 bases and J by 10 bases, with 9 bases between them. The CDR3 here is CASSMTGEQFF. CDR3 nucleotide sequence: TGTGCCAGCAGCATGACAGGCGAGCAGTTCTTC. Full variable domain (missing parts from reference TRBV13 and TRBJ2-1): AAGVIQSPRHLIKEKRETATLKCYPIPRHDTVYWYQQGPGQDPQFLISFYEKMQSDKGSIPDRFSAQQFSDYHSELNMSSLELGDSALYFCASSMTGEQFFGPGTRLTVL.

This chain links TRBV27 with TRBJ2-7, with 7 bases lining up with TRBD1. The CDR3 sequence is 13 residues long. Germline V gene data show CDR1 as MNHEY and CDR2 as SMNVEV (reference sequence). With 5 bases clipped from V and 3 bases from J, the junction kept 4 bases outside the gene matches. In DNA form, the CDR3 reads TGTGCCAGCAGTCAACGACAGGGCTACGAGCAGTACTTC. Translating it yields CASSQRQGYEQYF.